Each of the 23 T cell receptor beta chains below was sequenced from the same sample in a study of shared clonotypes between healthy human individuals. CD45RO-negative CD8 cells positively selected for CCR7 made up the naive population, which excluded terminally differentiated effector memory CD45RA+ cells. TCRdb's copy holds only in-frame clones and misses some; the assay was immunoSEQ multiplex PCR. This table has over 800,000 clones, 80% to 95% appearing once. The sample comprised naive CD8+ T cells sorted from blood. The receptors derive from a man younger than 40 in good health.

V usage is TRBV29-1 and J usage is TRBJ1-1; 7 nucleotides align to TRBD1. This CDR3 spans 16 amino acids. Germline CDR1 SQVTM, CDR2 ANQGSEA. V was clipped by 4 bases and J by 0 bases; unmatched bases: 11. CDR3 in DNA: TGCAGCGTTGCTGGACAGGTGTCCTCTGTGAACACTGAAGCTTTCTTT. Amino acids: CSVAGQVSSVNTEAFF.

The CDR3 DNA is TGTGCCAGCCCAAACAGGGTCAGGTACACCGGGGAGCTGTTTTTT. Translation: CASPNRVRYTGELFF. This sequence joins TRBV7-9 and TRBJ2-2; TRBD1 is a possible D gene (6 bases). V was shortened by 8 bases and J by 3 bases, with 16 bases between the two germline ends. This CDR3 comprises 15 residues. Germline-derived CDR1 and CDR2 are SEHNR and FQNEAQ (reference sequence).

The rearrangement uses TRBV7-2 and TRBJ2-5, with TRBD1 identical over 9 bases. The CDR3 has 19 amino acids. The V segment lost 5 bases and the J segment 7 bases; nucleotides outside the gene matches: 23. CDR1 and CDR2 (germline): SGHTA, FQGNSA. CDR3 region: CASSPVPTGGYPLPGTQYF. The CDR3 DNA reads as TGTGCCAGCAGCCCAGTTCCCACAGGGGGCTACCCCCTACCGGGGACCCAGTACTTC.

Only a few counts were recorded for this clone. The J gene is TRBJ1-1, the V gene TRBV7-3; D call uncertain. The germline V and J ends were trimmed by 5 bases and 10 bases, with 23 bases remaining between them. This CDR3 contains 15 residues. Germline loops: CDR1 SGHTA, CDR2 FQGTGA. The CDR3 sequence: CASSVHNDGRTGAFF. In nucleotides, the CDR3 is TGTGCCAGCAGCGTGCATAACGACGGACGAACGGGAGCTTTCTTT.

This clone appeared once. The V and J genes are TRBV7-6 and TRBJ2-7; D remains unclear. Germline V CDR1 and CDR2: SGHVS, FNYEAQ. The CDR3 has 14 residues. The ends were cut back, 1 base at V and 0 bases at J, with 7 bases in the middle. CDR3 protein: CASSLVLDSYEQYF. The CDR3 bases are TGTGCCAGCAGCTTAGTTCTCGACTCCTACGAGCAGTACTTC. The full variable domain, with the rest looked up from reference TRBV7-6 and TRBJ2-7, is GAGVSQSPRYKVTKRGQDVALRCDPISGHVSLYWYRQALGQGPEFLTYFNYEAQQDKSGLPNDRFSAERPEGSISTLTIQRTEQRDSAMYRCASSLVLDSYEQYFGPGTRLTVT.

V and J are TRBV28 and TRBJ2-2; no definite D call. CDR3 size: 15 residues. Germline values: CDR1 MDHEN, CDR2 SYDVKM. Trimming removed 7 bases from V and 1 base from J, with 13 bases in between. Here the CDR3 DNA reads TGTGCCAGCACCACACTGAGTTTGAACACCGGGGAGCTGTTTTTT. It yields the protein CASTTLSLNTGELFF.

The rearrangement joins TRBV29-1 to TRBJ2-7; 11 bases are shared with TRBD1. The CDR3 covers 13 residues. V shed 6 bases, J shed 1 base, and the junction held 2 bases outside the gene matches. Per the germline V gene, CDR1 is SQVTM and CDR2 is ANQGSEA. In DNA, the CDR3 is TGCAGCGTGGGACAGGGGGGATCCTACGAGCAGTACTTC. Its translation: CSVGQGGSYEQYF.

The chain uses TRBV10-3 and TRBJ2-1, with 14 bases that match TRBD2. Unmatched junction bases numbered 5, after V lost 0 bases and J lost 10 bases. Germline values: CDR1 ENHRY, CDR2 SYGVKD. The CDR3 has 16 residues. CDR3 in DNA: TGTGCCATCAGTGAGTCGGGACTAGCGGGAGCGAGGGAGCAGTTCTTC. Protein product: CAISESGLAGAREQFF.

The CDR3 loop is CATSLSSATTYEQYF. The CDR3 bases are TGTGCCACCAGCCTCTCTAGCGCGACGACCTACGAGCAGTACTTC. The chain has TRBV15 and TRBJ2-7; the D gene is possibly TRBD2 (6 bases). CDR1 and CDR2 (germline): LNHNV, YYDKDF (reference sequence). Trimming shortened V by 5 bases and J by 2 bases, and 16 bases separated the two germline ends. This CDR3 comprises 15 residues. Full variable domain (remainder filled in from reference TRBV15 and TRBJ2-7): DAMVIQNPRYQVTQFGKPVTLSCSQTLNHNVMYWYQQKSSQAPKLLFHYYDKDFNNEADTPDNFQSRRPNTSFCFLDIRSPGLGDTAMYLCATSLSSATTYEQYFGPGTRLTVT.

J is TRBJ2-5 and V is TRBV7-9; a possible D gene is TRBD2 (6 bases). Germline CDR1 SEHNR, CDR2 FQNEAQ (reference sequence). This CDR3 has 14 residues. V lost 5 bases and J 5 bases, leaving 15 bases between the germline ends. CDR3 protein: CASSPRGGMETQYF. The CDR3 DNA sequence: TGTGCCAGCAGCCCCCGTGGCGGGATGGAGACCCAGTACTTC.

This chain links TRBV27 with TRBJ2-2, with 9 bases aligning to TRBD2. The CDR3 is 15 residues long. CDR1 and CDR2 from the germline V gene are MNHEY and SMNVEV (reference sequence). Trimming cost V 8 bases and J 4 bases; bases outside gene matches: 8. The CDR3 region has the DNA TGTGCCAGCCTCCCCGGGGGACTAGCCACCGGGGAGCTGTTTTTT. Translation: CASLPGGLATGELFF.

This chain joins TRBV2 and TRBJ1-1; D is uncertain. V was trimmed by 4 bases and J by 1 base, leaving 10 bases between them. Germline-derived CDR1 and CDR2 are SNHLY and FYNNEI. This CDR3 comprises 14 residues. The CDR3 DNA sequence: TGTGCCAGCAGTGGGGGTACTAAGAACACTGAAGCTTTCTTT. Amino acid sequence: CASSGGTKNTEAFF. Full variable domain (remainder filled in from reference TRBV2 and TRBJ1-1): EPEVTQTPSHQVTQMGQEVILRCVPISNHLYFYWYRQILGQKVEFLVSFYNNEISEKSEIFDDQFSVERPDGSNFTLKIRSTKLEDSAMYFCASSGGTKNTEAFFGQGTRLTVV.

A remark on this clone: Different DNA sequences within this sample yield the same CDR3. This chain connects TRBV7-9 to TRBJ1-2; 7 nucleotides agree with TRBD1. CDR3 size: 13 residues. CDR1 is SEHNR, CDR2 FQNEAQ, per germline (reference sequence). J lost 2 bases, V lost 5 bases, and 2 bases had no gene match. The CDR3 DNA reads TGTGCCAGCAGCCCGACAGGGAACTATGGCTACACCTTC. Protein: CASSPTGNYGYTF. Combining the CDR3 with reference TRBV7-9 and TRBJ1-2 gives the whole variable domain DTGVSQNPRHKITKRGQNVTFRCDPISEHNRLYWYRQTLGQGPEFLTYFQNEAQLEKSRLLSDRFSAERPKGSFSTLEIQRTEQGDSAMYLCASSPTGNYGYTFGSGTRLTVV.

Notes on this clone: Other DNA variants within this sample encode the same CDR3. V gene TRBV11-2 combines with J gene TRBJ2-7; no clear D. CDR1 and CDR2 (germline): SGHAT, FQNNGV. The CDR3 extends over 11 amino acids. Trimming left V 1 base short and J 7 bases short, with 5 bases between. The CDR3 bases are TGTGCCAGCAGCTTAGGTGTTGAGCAGTACTTC. Translated, it gives CASSLGVEQYF.

This chain uses TRBV9 with TRBJ2-2; 11 positions match TRBD1. V was pared by 4 bases and J by 4 bases, with 9 bases of the junction left unmatched. Germline V lookup: CDR1 SGDLS, CDR2 YYNGEE. The CDR3 contains 17 residues. In nucleotides, the CDR3 is TGTGCCAGCAGCCAACGGACAGGGGGCGGGGGCACCGGGGAGCTGTTTTTT. Translating it yields CASSQRTGGGGTGELFF.

V gene TRBV7-9 combines with J gene TRBJ1-5; no definite D call. V lost 5 bases, J lost 2 bases, and 16 bases lay in between. From germline, CDR1 is SEHNR and CDR2 FQNEAQ (reference sequence). The CDR3 runs 16 residues. For the CDR3, the DNA is TGTGCCAGCAGCATCAGTACGGGCTGGGGCAATCAGCCCCAGCATTTT. Protein sequence: CASSISTGWGNQPQHF.

The chain has TRBV27 and TRBJ2-6; possible D gene TRBD2, 5 bases. The CDR3 contains 15 residues. With 2 bases removed from V and 2 bases from J, the gap between germline ends came to 7 bases. Germline CDR1 MNHEY, CDR2 SMNVEV (reference sequence). The CDR3 loop reads CASSLRRTGANVLTF. The CDR3 region has the DNA TGTGCCAGCAGTTTAAGGAGGACTGGGGCCAACGTCCTGACTTTC.

The V call is TRBV7-8, the J call TRBJ2-7, with D unclear. The CDR3 has 13 residues. V was trimmed by 5 bases and J by 6 bases, leaving 14 bases between them. CDR1 SGHVS and CDR2 FQNEAQ come from the germline V gene. The CDR3 nucleotides are TGTGCCAGCAGCCCCGTTATAGGCTCCGAGCAGTACTTC. Protein sequence: CASSPVIGSEQYF. The entire variable domain, with the rest obtained from reference TRBV7-8 and TRBJ2-7, is as follows: GAGVSQSPRYKVAKRGQDVALRCDPISGHVSLFWYQQALGQGPEFLTYFQNEAQLDKSGLPSDRFFAERPEGSVSTLKIQRTQQEDSAVYLCASSPVIGSEQYFGPGTRLTVT.

The chain carries TRBV2 and TRBJ2-3; 8 bases map to TRBD2. Looked up from germline, CDR1 is SNHLY and CDR2 is FYNNEI. The J segment lost 2 bases and the V segment lost 3 bases, leaving 10 bases of the junction unmatched. The length of the CDR3 is 17 residues. The CDR3 spells CASSDGLAGRSTDTQYF. In DNA, the CDR3 is TGTGCCAGCAGTGACGGGTTAGCGGGACGCTCCACAGATACGCAGTATTTT.

The J gene is TRBJ2-1, the V gene TRBV5-1; a possible D gene is TRBD2 (6 bases). Germline CDR1 and CDR2: SGHRS and YFSETQ. The CDR3 is made up of 16 amino acids. V was trimmed by 1 base and J by 3 bases, leaving 14 bases between them. CDR3 coding DNA: TGCGCCAGCAGCTTGTGGAACGGCGGGGTCTACAATGAGCAGTTCTTC. It specifies CASSLWNGGVYNEQFF.

The rearrangement uses TRBV5-6 and TRBJ2-7; D gene ambiguous. The ends were cut back, 2 bases at V and 0 bases at J, with 12 bases in the middle. The CDR3 sequence is 15 residues long. In germline, CDR1 is SGHDT, CDR2 YYEEEE. The CDR3 is CASSFEPYSSYEQYF. In DNA, the CDR3 is TGTGCCAGCAGCTTTGAACCCTACAGCTCCTACGAGCAGTACTTC.

Details on this clone: Additional DNA sequences in this sample encode the identical CDR3. The chain combines TRBV28 with TRBJ2-7, with D perhaps assigned TRBD1 or TRBD2 (5 bases each). This CDR3 has 14 residues. V was trimmed by 3 bases and J by 2 bases, leaving 11 bases between them. Germline CDR1 and CDR2: MDHEN and SYDVKM. The CDR3 loop reads CASSLGRGPYEQYF. The CDR3 DNA sequence: TGTGCCAGCAGTTTGGGACGGGGTCCCTACGAGCAGTACTTC. Supplemented by reference TRBV28 and TRBJ2-7, the full variable domain reads DVKVTQSSRYLVKRTGEKVFLECVQDMDHENMFWYRQDPGLGLRLIYFSYDVKMKEKGDIPEGYSVSREKKERFSLILESASTNQTSMYLCASSLGRGPYEQYFGPGTRLTVT.

The rearrangement links TRBV9 to TRBJ2-3, with D tentatively TRBD2 (6 bases). In germline, CDR1 is SGDLS, CDR2 YYNGEE. The CDR3 runs 16 residues. Trimming removed 1 base from V and 2 bases from J, with 14 bases in between. In DNA, the CDR3 is TGTGCCAGCAGCGTAAGTGCAAGGACTATCACAGATACGCAGTATTTT. It codes for CASSVSARTITDTQYF.